The TCR beta chain described here comes from a study of T-cell reconstitution after alpha-beta-depleted transplantation in children. The CDR3 has 15 amino acids. J gave up 7 bases and V 3 bases, and 7 bases lay outside the gene matches. The germline CDR1 and CDR2 sequences are SGHRS and YFSETQ. As it was prepared, the TCRbeta library received unique molecular identifiers. TCRdb called the PCR reads again in MiXCR, with one record for every CDR3 protein. The repertoire holds 350,000 to 450,000 distinct CDR3 sequences, with around 21% as singletons. This clonotype appeared a few times. This sequence originates from a human donor who donated a stem cell graft to a child with acute myeloid leukemia. This chain joins TRBV5-1 and TRBJ2-1; 10 positions agree with TRBD1. The specimen comprised PBMCs from the stem cell graft donor, sampled from the stem cell graft. This chain's CDR3 is CASSSGQGMGNEQFF. The CDR3 DNA sequence: TGCGCCAGCAGCTCGGGACAGGGGATGGGGAATGAGCAGTTCTTC.